This entry lists 11 T cell receptor beta chains sequenced from one sample in a study of brain T cells in children with intractable seizures. Only in-frame clones appear in the TCRdb table, and some are missing; sequencing was by immunoSEQ multiplex PCR. The table shows fewer than 85,000 clones, with 93% occurring only once. The sample here was peripheral blood, taken at surgery. The receptors were sampled from a boy less than two years old with tuberous sclerosis and intractable seizures.

The CDR3 coding sequence is TGCGCCAGCAGCCAATTGATGACTAGCGGGAGGGGCGGAACCGGGGAGCTGTTTTTT. This gives the protein CASSQLMTSGRGGTGELFF. V is TRBV4-1 and J is TRBJ2-2; TRBD2 matches at 14 bases. This CDR3 has 19 residues. Per germline, CDR1 MGHRA and CDR2 YSYEKL. V gave up 2 bases and J gave up 5 bases; unmatched junction bases: 10.

The chain recombines TRBV7-6 with TRBJ1-1; the D is unclear. Germline loops: CDR1 SGHVS, CDR2 FNYEAQ. This CDR3 region has 15 residues. The V end was cut by 10 bases, the J end by 1 base, with 19 bases between. The CDR3 spells CATAGLGGRNTEAFF. The CDR3, as DNA: TGTGCCACCGCGGGCTTGGGTGGGCGGAACACTGAAGCTTTCTTT.

This rearrangement joins TRBV18 to TRBJ1-2; weak D call: TRBD1 (6 bases). The germline V gene has CDR1 KGHSH and CDR2 LQKENI. The length of the CDR3 is 15 residues. V was clipped by 2 bases and J by 4 bases, with 14 bases between them. The CDR3 here is CASSPDRTAIYGYTF. The CDR3 DNA reads as TGTGCCAGCTCACCAGACAGGACCGCCATCTATGGCTACACCTTC.

This clone appeared a few times. The genes are TRBV6-1 and TRBJ2-5, with 10 positions matching TRBD1. Germline values: CDR1 MNHNS, CDR2 SASEGT. The ends lost 4 bases at V and 4 bases at J; junction bases unmatched: 12. The CDR3 is 17 amino acids. The CDR3 nucleotides are TGTGCCAGCAGTGGCTCACCCCCCGGGACAGGGGCAGAGACCCAGTACTTC. Translation: CASSGSPPGTGAETQYF.

This chain uses TRBV28 with TRBJ1-4, with no clear D. Trimming shortened V by 4 bases and J by 0 bases, and 18 bases separated the two germline ends. CDR1 and CDR2 (germline): MDHEN, SYDVKM. This CDR3 is 18 amino acids long. The DNA for the CDR3 is TGTGCCAGCAGTTCGCGCCGGGGTATCCTTGCAACTAATGAAAAACTGTTTTTT. It encodes CASSSRRGILATNEKLFF.

With regard to this clone: Other DNA sequences in this specimen translate into the identical CDR3. V is TRBV9 and J is TRBJ2-7; D gene unclear. Germline CDR1 and CDR2: SGDLS and YYNGEE. V dropped 0 bases and J dropped 1 base, with 8 bases sitting between them. CDR3 length equals 14 residues. CDR3 residues: CASSVELGSYEQYF. The CDR3 DNA sequence: TGTGCCAGCAGCGTAGAGCTAGGATCCTACGAGCAGTACTTC. The variable domain in full, with the rest retrieved from reference TRBV9 and TRBJ2-7, is DSGVTQTPKHLITATGQRVTLRCSPRSGDLSVYWYQQSLDQGLQFLIQYYNGEERAKGNILERFSAQQFPDLHSELNLSSLELGDSALYFCASSVELGSYEQYFGPGTRLTVT.

V and J are TRBV30 and TRBJ1-3, with D unresolved. The V end was cut by 4 bases, the J end by 0 bases, with 10 bases between. Germline CDR1 is GTSNPN and CDR2 is SVGIG (reference sequence). There are 14 residues in the CDR3. The CDR3 DNA sequence: TGTGCCTGGAACCCGGGATCCTCTGGAAACACCATATATTTT. Its protein is CAWNPGSSGNTIYF.

V is TRBV6-5 and J is TRBJ1-2; D is possibly TRBD1 (5 bases). Germline assignment: CDR1 MNHEY and CDR2 SVGAGI. The CDR3 contains 12 residues. V was cut by 6 bases and J by 5 bases, with 10 bases left in between. The CDR3 sequence is CASRPGGYGYTF. The CDR3 DNA follows: TGTGCCAGCAGACCGGGGGGGTATGGCTACACCTTC.

The J gene is TRBJ2-1, the V gene TRBV24-1; 10 nucleotides line up with TRBD1. The CDR3 covers 14 residues. J lost 7 bases, V lost 4 bases, and 3 bases had no gene match. CDR1 KGHDR and CDR2 SFDVKD come from the germline V gene. The CDR3 region is CATSELGQGNEQFF. The CDR3 nucleotides are TGTGCCACCAGTGAACTGGGACAGGGGAATGAGCAGTTCTTC.

The V and J genes are TRBV13 and TRBJ1-3, with unresolved D. CDR3 length equals 15 residues. CDR1 and CDR2 from the germline V gene are PRHDT and FYEKMQ (reference sequence). The V gene lost 0 bases and the J gene lost 0 bases, with 6 bases spanning the gap. The CDR3 DNA sequence: TGTGCCAGCAGCTTAGGCCCAAACTCTGGAAACACCATATATTTT. This gives the protein CASSLGPNSGNTIYF.

The CDR3 sequence: CASSRDQGLGGYTF. CDR3 in DNA: TGTGCCAGCAGCCGCGATCAGGGGTTGGGGGGCTACACCTTC. The rearrangement joins TRBV11-2 to TRBJ1-2; D is possibly TRBD1 (6 bases). The CDR3 totals 14 residues. V was clipped by 5 bases and J by 8 bases, with 18 bases between them. Looked up from germline, CDR1 is SGHAT and CDR2 is FQNNGV.